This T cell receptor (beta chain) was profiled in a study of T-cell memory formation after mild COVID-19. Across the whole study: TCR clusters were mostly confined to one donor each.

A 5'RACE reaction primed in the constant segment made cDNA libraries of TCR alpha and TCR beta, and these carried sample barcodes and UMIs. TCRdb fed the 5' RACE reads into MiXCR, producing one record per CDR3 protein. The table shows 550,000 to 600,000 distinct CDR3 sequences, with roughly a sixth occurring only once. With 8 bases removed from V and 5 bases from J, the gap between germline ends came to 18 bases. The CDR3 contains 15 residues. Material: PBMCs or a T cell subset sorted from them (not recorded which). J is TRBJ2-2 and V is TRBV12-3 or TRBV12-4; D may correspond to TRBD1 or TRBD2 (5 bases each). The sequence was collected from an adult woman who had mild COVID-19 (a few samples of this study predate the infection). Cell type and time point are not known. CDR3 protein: CASSPTDRGTGELFF. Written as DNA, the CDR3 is TGTGCCAGCTCGCCGACAGACCGAGGGACCGGGGAGCTGTTTTTT.